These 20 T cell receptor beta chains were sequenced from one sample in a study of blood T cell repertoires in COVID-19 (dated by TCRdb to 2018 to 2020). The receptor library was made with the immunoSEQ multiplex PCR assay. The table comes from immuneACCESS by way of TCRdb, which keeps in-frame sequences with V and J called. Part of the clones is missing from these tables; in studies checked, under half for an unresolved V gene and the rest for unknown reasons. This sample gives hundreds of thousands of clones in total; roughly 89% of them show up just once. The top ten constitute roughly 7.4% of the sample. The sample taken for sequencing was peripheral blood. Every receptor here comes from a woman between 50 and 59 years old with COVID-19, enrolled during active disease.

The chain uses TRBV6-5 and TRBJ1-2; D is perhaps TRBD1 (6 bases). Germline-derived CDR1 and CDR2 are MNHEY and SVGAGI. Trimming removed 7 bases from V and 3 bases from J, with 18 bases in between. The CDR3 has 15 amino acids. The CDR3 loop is CASNPGAEAYYGYTF. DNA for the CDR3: TGTGCCAGCAACCCAGGGGCAGAAGCCTACTATGGCTACACCTTC.

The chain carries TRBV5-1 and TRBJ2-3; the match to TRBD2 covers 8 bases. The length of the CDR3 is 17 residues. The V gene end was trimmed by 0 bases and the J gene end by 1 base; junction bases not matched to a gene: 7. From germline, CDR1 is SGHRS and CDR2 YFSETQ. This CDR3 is CASSLDPGLGGTDTQYF. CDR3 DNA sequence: TGCGCCAGCAGCTTGGATCCGGGACTAGGAGGCACAGATACGCAGTATTTT.

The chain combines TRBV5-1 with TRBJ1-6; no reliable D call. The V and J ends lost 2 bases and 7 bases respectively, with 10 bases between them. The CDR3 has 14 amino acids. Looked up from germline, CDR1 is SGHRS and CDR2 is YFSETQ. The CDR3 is CASSFRQANSPLHF. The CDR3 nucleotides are TGCGCCAGCAGCTTCCGGCAGGCCAATTCACCCCTCCACTTT.

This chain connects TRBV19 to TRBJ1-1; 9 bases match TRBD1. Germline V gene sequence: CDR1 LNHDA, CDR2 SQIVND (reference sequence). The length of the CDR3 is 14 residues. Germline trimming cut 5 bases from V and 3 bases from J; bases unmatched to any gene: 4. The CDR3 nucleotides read TGTGCCAGTAGTGGGGACAGGGACGACACTGAAGCTTTCTTT. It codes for CASSGDRDDTEAFF.

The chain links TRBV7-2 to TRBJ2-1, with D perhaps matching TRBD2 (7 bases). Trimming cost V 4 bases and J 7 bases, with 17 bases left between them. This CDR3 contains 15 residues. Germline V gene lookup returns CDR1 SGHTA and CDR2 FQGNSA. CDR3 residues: CASSSWGGRINEQFF. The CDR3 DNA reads TGTGCCAGCAGCTCTTGGGGGGGGCGCATTAATGAGCAGTTCTTC.

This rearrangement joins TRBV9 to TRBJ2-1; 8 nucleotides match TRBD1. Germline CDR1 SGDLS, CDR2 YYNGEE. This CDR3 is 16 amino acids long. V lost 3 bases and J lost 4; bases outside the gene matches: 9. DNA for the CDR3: TGTGCCAGCAGCGAGGTAGACAGGGGTCCTTACAATGAGCAGTTCTTC. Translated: CASSEVDRGPYNEQFF. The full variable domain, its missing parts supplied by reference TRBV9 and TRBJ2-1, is DSGVTQTPKHLITATGQRVTLRCSPRSGDLSVYWYQQSLDQGLQFLIQYYNGEERAKGNILERFSAQQFPDLHSELNLSSLELGDSALYFCASSEVDRGPYNEQFFGPGTRLTVL.

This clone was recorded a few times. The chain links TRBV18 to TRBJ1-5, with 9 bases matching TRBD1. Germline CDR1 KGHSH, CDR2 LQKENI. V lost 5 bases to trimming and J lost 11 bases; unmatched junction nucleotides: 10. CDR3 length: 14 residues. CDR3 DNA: TGTGCCAGCTCAGTCAACAGGGGGCAGGAAGCCCAGCATTTT. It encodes CASSVNRGQEAQHF.

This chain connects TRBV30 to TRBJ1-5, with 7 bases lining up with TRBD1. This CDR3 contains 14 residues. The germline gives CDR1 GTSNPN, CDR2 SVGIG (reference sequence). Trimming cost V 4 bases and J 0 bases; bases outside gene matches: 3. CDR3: CAWNRGNSNQPQHF. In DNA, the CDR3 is TGTGCCTGGAACAGGGGCAATAGCAATCAGCCCCAGCATTTT.

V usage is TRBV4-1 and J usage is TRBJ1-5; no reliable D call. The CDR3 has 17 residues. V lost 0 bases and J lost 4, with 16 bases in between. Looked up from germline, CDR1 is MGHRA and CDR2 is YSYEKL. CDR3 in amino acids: CASSQDGPPGENQPQHF. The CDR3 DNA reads TGCGCCAGCAGCCAAGATGGACCCCCCGGGGAGAATCAGCCCCAGCATTTT.

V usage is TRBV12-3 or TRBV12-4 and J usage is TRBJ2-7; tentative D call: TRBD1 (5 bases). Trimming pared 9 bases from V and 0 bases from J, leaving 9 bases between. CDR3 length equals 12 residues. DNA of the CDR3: TGTGCCAGTCAGGGTTTCTCCTACGAGCAGTACTTC. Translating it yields CASQGFSYEQYF.

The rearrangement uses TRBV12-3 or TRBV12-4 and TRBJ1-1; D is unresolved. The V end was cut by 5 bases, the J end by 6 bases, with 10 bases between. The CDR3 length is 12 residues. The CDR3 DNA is TGTGCCAGCAGTCCCACGGTGCCTGAAGCTTTCTTT. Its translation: CASSPTVPEAFF.

The CDR3 is CASSSRTSGGVRDNEQFF. CDR3 nucleotide sequence: TGCGCCAGCAGCTCCCGGACTAGCGGGGGGGTACGAGACAATGAGCAGTTCTTC. This chain uses TRBV5-1 with TRBJ2-1, with TRBD2 identical over 15 bases. This CDR3 is built from 18 residues. Germline lookup yields CDR1 SGHRS and CDR2 YFSETQ. After removal of 3 bases from V and 5 bases from J, the junction contained 9 bases not matched to a gene. Together with reference TRBV5-1 and TRBJ2-1, the CDR3 gives the full variable domain: KAGVTQTPRYLIKTRGQQVTLSCSPISGHRSVSWYQQTPGQGLQFLFEYFSETQRNKGNFPGRFSGRQFSNSRSEMNVSTLELGDSALYLCASSSRTSGGVRDNEQFFGPGTRLTVL.

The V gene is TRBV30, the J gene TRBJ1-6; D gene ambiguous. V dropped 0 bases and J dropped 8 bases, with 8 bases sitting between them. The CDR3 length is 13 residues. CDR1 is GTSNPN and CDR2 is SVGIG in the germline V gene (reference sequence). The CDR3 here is CAWSVKSDSPLHF. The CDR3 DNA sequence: TGTGCCTGGAGTGTAAAGTCGGATTCACCCCTCCACTTT.

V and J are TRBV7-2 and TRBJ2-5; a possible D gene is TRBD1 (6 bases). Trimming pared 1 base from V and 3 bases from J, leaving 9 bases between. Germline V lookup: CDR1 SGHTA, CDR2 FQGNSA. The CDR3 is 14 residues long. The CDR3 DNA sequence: TGTGCCAGCAGCTTAGGTACAGGGAAAGAGACCCAGTACTTC. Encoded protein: CASSLGTGKETQYF.

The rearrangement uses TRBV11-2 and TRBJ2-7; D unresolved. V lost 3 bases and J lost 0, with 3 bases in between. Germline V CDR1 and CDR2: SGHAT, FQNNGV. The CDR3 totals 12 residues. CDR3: CASSFNSYEQYF. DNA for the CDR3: TGTGCCAGCAGCTTCAACTCCTACGAGCAGTACTTC.

CDR3 loop: CASREAGTGYTF. Written as DNA, the CDR3 is TGTGCCAGCCGGGAGGCAGGGACTGGCTACACCTTC. The J gene is TRBJ1-2, the V gene TRBV6-5; D perhaps matches TRBD1 (5 bases). The length of the CDR3 is 12 residues. V lost 8 bases, J lost 7 bases, and 14 bases lay in between. In germline, CDR1 is MNHEY, CDR2 SVGAGI.

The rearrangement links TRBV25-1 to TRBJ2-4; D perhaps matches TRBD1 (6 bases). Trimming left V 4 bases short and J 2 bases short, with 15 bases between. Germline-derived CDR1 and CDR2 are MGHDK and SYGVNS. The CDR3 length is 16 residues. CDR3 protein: CASSGLQGGTKNIQYF. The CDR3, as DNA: TGTGCCAGCAGTGGCTTACAGGGTGGGACCAAAAACATTCAGTACTTC.

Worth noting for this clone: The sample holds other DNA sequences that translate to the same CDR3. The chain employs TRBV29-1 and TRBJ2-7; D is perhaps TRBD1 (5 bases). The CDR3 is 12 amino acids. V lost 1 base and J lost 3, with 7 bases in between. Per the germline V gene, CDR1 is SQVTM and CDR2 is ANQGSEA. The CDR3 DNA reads TGCAGCGTTGAAGGTAGGGGCTACGAGCAGTACTTC. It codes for CSVEGRGYEQYF.

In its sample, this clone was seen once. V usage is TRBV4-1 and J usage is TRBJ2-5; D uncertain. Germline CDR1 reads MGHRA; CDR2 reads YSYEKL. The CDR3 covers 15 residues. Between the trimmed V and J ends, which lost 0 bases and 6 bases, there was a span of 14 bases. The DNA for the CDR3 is TGCGCCAGCAGCCAAGATTGGGCCGCGTCGCAGACCCAGTACTTC. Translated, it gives CASSQDWAASQTQYF.

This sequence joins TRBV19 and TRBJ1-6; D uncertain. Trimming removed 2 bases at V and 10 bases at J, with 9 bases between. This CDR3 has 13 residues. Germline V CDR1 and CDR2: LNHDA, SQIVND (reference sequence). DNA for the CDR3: TGTGCCAGTAGTATAAACTTACTATCACCCCTCCACTTT. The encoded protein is CASSINLLSPLHF.